The 7 T cell receptor beta chains given below trace back to one sample, sequenced in a study of blood T cell repertoires in COVID-19. Profiled with immunoSEQ multiplex PCR; TCRdb holds only in-frame clones, not every one. This sample has 150,000 to 200,000 clones, with 86% found just once. Specimen: peripheral blood. These TCRs come from a woman older than 75 in a cohort sampled during active or convalescent COVID-19.

The chain is built from TRBV21-1 and TRBJ2-7; the table's TRBD1 call for D was not verified on the DNA. TRBV21-1 is a recognized pseudogene. CDR3 size: 19 residues. The DNA for the CDR3 is TGTGCCAGCAGCACAAGGGACAGGACAAGTCTGAGCCAACTCTACGAGCAGTACGTC. Its protein is CASSTRDRTSLSQLYEQYV.

This clone was seen only once. The genes are TRBV28 and TRBJ2-1; 10 nucleotides match TRBD1. The CDR3 totals 15 residues. Losses at the gene ends were 1 base for V and 8 bases for J; bases not matched to a gene: 5. The germline CDR1 and CDR2 sequences are MDHEN and SYDVKM. Here the CDR3 reads CASSLSGQGFYEQFF. DNA of the CDR3: TGTGCCAGCAGTTTATCGGGACAGGGGTTCTATGAGCAGTTCTTC.

This sequence joins TRBV28 and TRBJ1-3; D is undetermined. This CDR3 is 15 amino acids long. Germline V gene sequence: CDR1 MDHEN, CDR2 SYDVKM. Trimming took off 1 base at V and 0 bases at J, with 7 bases between the two ends. This CDR3 reads CASSLFVSSGNTIYF. The CDR3 nucleotides read TGTGCCAGCAGTTTATTCGTCAGCTCTGGAAACACCATATATTTT.

This CDR3 reads CASQVLGGEQYF. For the CDR3, the DNA is TGTGCCAGCCAAGTACTCGGGGGCGAGCAGTACTTC. The chain combines TRBV12-3 or TRBV12-4 with TRBJ2-7, with D possibly being TRBD2 (6 bases). Trimming left V 8 bases short and J 6 bases short, with 14 bases between. This CDR3 has 12 amino acids.

The chain combines TRBV10-3 with TRBJ1-4, with 12 bases aligning to TRBD1. Germline CDR1 reads ENHRY; CDR2 reads SYGVKD. The length of the CDR3 is 16 residues. V lost 6 bases to trimming and J lost 7 bases; unmatched junction nucleotides: 9. The CDR3 reads CAISSGTGGGGEKLFF. For the CDR3, the DNA is TGTGCCATCAGCTCCGGGACAGGGGGCGGCGGTGAAAAACTGTTTTTT.

The chain joins TRBV11-3 to TRBJ2-5; 9 nucleotides line up with TRBD1. Trimming removed 4 bases from V and 4 bases from J; junction bases left unmatched: 7. The V gene's germline CDR1 is SGHNT and CDR2 YENEEA. The CDR3 runs 15 residues. The DNA for the CDR3 is TGTGCCAGCAGCTCTCCGGGACAGGGACTAGAGACCCAGTACTTC. Translated, it gives CASSSPGQGLETQYF. Full variable domain (missing parts from reference TRBV11-3 and TRBJ2-5): EAGVVQSPRYKIIEKKQPVAFWCNPISGHNTLYWYLQNLGQGPELLIRYENEEAVDDSQLPKDRFSAERLKGVDSTLKIQPAELGDSAVYLCASSSPGQGLETQYFGPGTRLLVL.

The CDR3 sequence: CASKQNRGPYTEAFF. The CDR3 region has the DNA TGTGCCAGCAAACAAAACAGGGGGCCTTACACTGAAGCTTTCTTT. J is TRBJ1-1 and V is TRBV5-4; 9 bases agree with TRBD1. V shed 6 bases, J shed 3 bases, and the junction held 9 bases outside the gene matches. The germline CDR1 and CDR2 sequences are SGHNT and YYREEE (reference sequence). The CDR3 has 15 residues.